A selection of T cell receptor beta chains follows, all from one sample in a study of blood T cell repertoires in COVID-19. TCRdb keeps only in-frame clones here, not all; method: immunoSEQ multiplex PCR. The sample carries 200,000 to 250,000 clones, around 81% recorded once. The sample was PBMCs or T cells enriched from blood (not recorded which). These receptors were collected from a woman aged 45-65 years with acute COVID-19. The CDR3 runs from the conserved cysteine through the conserved F or W. The D gene is left open where the match is weak. Part of the rows lack a size; the others show once, few, many or a class for expanded clones.

once,TRBV7-2,TRBD2,TRBJ2-7,CASSQAGTSPYEQYF,TGTGCCAGCAGCCAGGCAGGGACTAGCCCCTACGAGCAGTACTTC
-,TRBV7-8,-,TRBJ1-1,CASSIIQGNTEAFF,TGTGCCAGCAGCATCATACAGGGTAACACTGAAGCTTTCTTT
once,TRBV3-1/TRBV3-2,TRBD1,TRBJ1-4,CASSPLGQGAEKLFF,TGTGCCAGCAGCCCGTTAGGGCAGGGGGCTGAAAAACTGTTTTTT
-,TRBV11-2,-,TRBJ2-5,CASSFDPGTPIYWTQYF,TGTGCCAGCAGCTTCGATCCTGGGACACCAATCTACTGGACCCAGTACTTC
-,TRBV11-3,-,TRBJ1-5,CASSFGGNQPQHF,TGTGCCAGCAGCTTTGGGGGGAATCAGCCCCAGCATTTT
-,TRBV6-2/TRBV6-3,TRBD2,TRBJ2-7,CASSPRTSGEGYEQYF,TGTGCCAGCAGTCCCAGGACTAGCGGGGAGGGCTACGAGCAGTACTTC
-,TRBV18,-,TRBJ2-7,CASSQDWYEQYF,TGTGCCAGCTCCCAGGACTGGTACGAGCAGTACTTC
-,TRBV5-1,-,TRBJ1-5,CASSPWGVGDQPQHF,TGCGCCAGCAGCCCTTGGGGGGTTGGGGATCAGCCCCAGCATTTT
once,TRBV9,-,TRBJ2-3,CASSSRPADFSTDTQYF,TGTGCCAGCAGCTCCCGGCCAGCGGACTTTAGCACAGATACGCAGTATTTT
-,TRBV6-4,TRBD1,TRBJ2-2,CASSPGQPNTGELFF,TGTGCCAGCAGTCCGGGACAGCCGAACACCGGGGAGCTGTTTTTT
-,TRBV4-3,-,TRBJ1-1,CASSPLVLNTEAFF,TGCGCCAGCAGCCCTCTTGTTCTGAACACTGAAGCTTTCTTT